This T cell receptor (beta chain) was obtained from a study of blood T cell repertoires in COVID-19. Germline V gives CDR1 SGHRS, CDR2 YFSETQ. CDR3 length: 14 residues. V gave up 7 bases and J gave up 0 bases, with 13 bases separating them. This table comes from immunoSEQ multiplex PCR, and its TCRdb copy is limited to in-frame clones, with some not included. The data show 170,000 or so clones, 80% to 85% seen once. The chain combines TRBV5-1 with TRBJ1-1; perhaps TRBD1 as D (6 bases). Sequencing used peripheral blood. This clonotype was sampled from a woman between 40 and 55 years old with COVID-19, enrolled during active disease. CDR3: CASGPRGMNTEAFF. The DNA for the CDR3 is TGCGCCAGCGGCCCTAGGGGGATGAACACTGAAGCTTTCTTT.